This T cell receptor beta chain was sequenced for a study of early T cells in non-severe SARS-CoV-2 infection (dated by TCRdb to the early 2020s). Describing the broader study: Because TCR sequencing was done on bulk RNA from unsorted whole blood, the alpha and beta chains could not be paired.

Library preparation used 5' RACE. Sequencing used a NextSeq 500. In the TCR library protocol, unique molecular identifiers were attached to individual cDNA molecules to correct for PCR bias and sequencing error. Both TCR alpha and beta chains were sequenced, and tight co-correlation was observed between alpha and beta sequence abundances in each sample. On the authors' methods: Decombinator V4 was used to annotate the V gene, J gene and CDR3 of the TCR sequences. TCRs were defined as expanded if a significant change between any two time points was detected under a Poisson model with p below 0.0001. TCR abundances were normalised to the total number of TCRs sequenced in each sample and reported as counts per million. MAIT TCRs were defined by TRAV1-2 paired with TRAJ12, TRAJ20 or TRAJ33, and iNKT TCRs by TRAV10 paired with TRAJ18. VDJdb, accessed 1 November 2021, was searched for CMV, EBV and SARS-CoV-2 annotated TCRs, with TCRs annotated for multiple antigens excluded. TCRdb cleaned the public reads at Q25 with fastp, built clones with MiXCR and kept in-frame beta chains. Identical CDR3 protein sequences are pooled into one entry, listed with their most common genes and DNA. The V and J calls and clone size come from TCRdb's table, not from the authors' own analysis. Here the sample has 65,000 to 75,000 distinct CDR3 sequences; roughly 4.9% occur a single time. Approximately 3.7% of the sample belongs to the ten largest clones.

Worth noting for this clonotype: Its cognate antigen has yet to be identified. Base qualities are not recorded, but no much larger clone differs from it by a single base.

This was a case-control study nested in a cohort of healthcare workers in London, UK, who had nasopharyngeal swab PCR tests and blood samples taken every week. Healthcare workers were recruited during the week of the UK lockdown, between 23 and 31 March 2020, and followed weekly for up to about 15 weeks. The CDR3 spans 15 residues, from the cysteine through the phenylalanine. Only the CDR3 region is kept as DNA, spanning 45 bases read in frame from base 1. The V end gives up 5 bases and the J end 2 bases, leaving 6 bases in the junction not matched to a gene. CDR1 KGHSH and CDR2 LQKENI were looked up in the germline V gene. The paper's findings and limits, for the study overall: Matching against VDJdb was skewed toward anti-spike CD8 responses, likely underestimated virus-specific expansions, and missed private and CD4 specificities.

This sequence was found in an adult who was a healthcare worker with PCR-confirmed SARS-CoV-2 infection or an uninfected control (not recorded which). The donor label of this sample is uncertain. The rearrangement combines TRBV18 with TRBJ2-7, and 10 junctional nucleotides match TRBD1. Sequencing was performed on whole blood, taken at baseline. The CDR3 reads CASSSPGQGTYEQYF. The DNA sequence is given as TGTGCCAGCTCATCCCCGGGACAGGGGACCTACGAGCAGTACTTC.